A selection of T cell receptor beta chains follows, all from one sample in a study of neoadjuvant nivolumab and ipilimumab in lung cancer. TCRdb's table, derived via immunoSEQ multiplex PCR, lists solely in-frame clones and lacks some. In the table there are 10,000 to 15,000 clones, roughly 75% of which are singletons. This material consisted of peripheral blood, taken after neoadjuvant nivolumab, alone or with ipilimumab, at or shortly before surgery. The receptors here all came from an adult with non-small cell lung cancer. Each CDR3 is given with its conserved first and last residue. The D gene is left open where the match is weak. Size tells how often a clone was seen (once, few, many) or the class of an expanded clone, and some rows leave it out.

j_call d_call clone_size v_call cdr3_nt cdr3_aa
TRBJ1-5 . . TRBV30 TGTGCCTGGAAAGGGTGGGGTAGCAATCAGCCCCAGCATTTT CAWKGWGSNQPQHF
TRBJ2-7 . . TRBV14 TGTGCCAGCAGCCGATTCTACGAGCAGTACTTC CASSRFYEQYF
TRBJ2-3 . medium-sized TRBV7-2 TGTGCCAGCAGCTTGTTGAGCGGGCATACAGATACGCAGTATTTT CASSLLSGHTDTQYF
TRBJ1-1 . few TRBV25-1 TGTGCCAGCAGAAACAGGATGAACACTGAAGCTTTCTTT CASRNRMNTEAFF
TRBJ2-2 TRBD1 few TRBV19 TGTGCCAGTAGTATCCCCGGGACAGCTACCGGGGAGCTGTTTTTT CASSIPGTATGELFF
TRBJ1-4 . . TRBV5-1 TGCGCCAGCAGCTTGGATGCAACTAATGAAAAACTGTTTTTT CASSLDATNEKLFF
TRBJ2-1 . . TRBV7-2 TGTGCCAGCAGCCGGGAGTGGAATGAGCAGTTCTTC CASSREWNEQFF
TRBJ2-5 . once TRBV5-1 TGCGCCAGCAGCTACTCCGCCGGGGGAGAGACCCAGTACTTC CASSYSAGGETQYF
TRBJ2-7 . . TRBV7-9 TGTGCCAGCAGCTTAGCGCAGTTCGAGCAGTACTTC CASSLAQFEQYF
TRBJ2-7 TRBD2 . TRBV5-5 TGTGCCAGCACCCTTGGGGCCAGCGGGAACTCCTACGAGCAGTACTTC CASTLGASGNSYEQYF
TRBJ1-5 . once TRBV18 TGTGCCAGCTCCGCGGGGGGCAATCAGCCCCAGCATTTT CASSAGGNQPQHF
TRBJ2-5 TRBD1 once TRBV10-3 TGTGCCATCAGCTGGGAAGCGAGGGGGCTTGGGGAGACCCAGTACTTC CAISWEARGLGETQYF
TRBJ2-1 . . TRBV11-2 TGTGCCAGCAGCTGGACTAGGGGGGTATACAATGAGCAGTTCTTC CASSWTRGVYNEQFF
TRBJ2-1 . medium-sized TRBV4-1 TGCGCCAGCAGCCAAGTAGAAGATGAGCAGTTCTTC CASSQVEDEQFF
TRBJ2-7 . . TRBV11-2 TGTGCCAGCAGCTTAGTTGGTGGGCTTTACGAGCAGTACTTC CASSLVGGLYEQYF
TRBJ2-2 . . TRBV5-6 TGTGCCAGCAGCACCCTACTAGCTCCCGGGGAGCTGTTTTTT CASSTLLAPGELFF
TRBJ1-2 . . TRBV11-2 TGTGCCAGCAGCCCCATGAGCTCCGGCGGTGGCTACACCTTC CASSPMSSGGGYTF
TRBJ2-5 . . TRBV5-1 TGCGCCAGCAGCTGGGAAGGGCAAGAGACCCAGTACTTC CASSWEGQETQYF
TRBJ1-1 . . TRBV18 TGTGCCAGCTCACCTGTATCGGGCACTGAAGCTTTCTTT CASSPVSGTEAFF
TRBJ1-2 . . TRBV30 TGTGCCTGGAGTAGGGGGGCTAACTATGGCTACACCTTC CAWSRGANYGYTF
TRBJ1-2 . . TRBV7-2 TGTGCCAGCAGCTTAGTAAAGGAGTTAGGAGGCTACACCTTC CASSLVKELGGYTF
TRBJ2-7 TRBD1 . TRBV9 TGTGCCAGCAGCTTCCGGGACAGGGAATACGAGCAGTACTTC CASSFRDREYEQYF
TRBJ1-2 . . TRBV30 TGTGCCTGGAGTGTGTCAGGTGTTACGTCCTATGGCTACACCTTC CAWSVSGVTSYGYTF
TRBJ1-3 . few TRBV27 TGTGCCAGCAGCACCCGGCCAACCCCCCTCTCTGGAAACACCATATATTTT CASSTRPTPLSGNTIYF